Below are 9 T cell receptor beta chains sequenced from a single sample in a study of T cell changes during pregnancy in multiple sclerosis. Data came from immunoSEQ multiplex PCR; TCRdb stores just in-frame clones and leaves some out. The sample holds about 93,000 clones, 80% to 95% seen once. The specimen was peripheral blood, collected after pregnancy. These receptors all stem from a female donor with multiple sclerosis, enrolled in a pregnancy study.

This rearrangement joins TRBV7-9 to TRBJ2-1, with 9 bases fitting TRBD2. The V and J ends lost 3 bases and 2 bases, in that order; junction bases with no gene match: 5. The CDR3 length is 16 residues. Germline loops: CDR1 SEHNR, CDR2 FQNEAQ (reference sequence). The CDR3: CASSFSGGRAYNEQFF. CDR3 bases: TGTGCCAGCAGCTTCTCCGGCGGGAGGGCCTACAATGAGCAGTTCTTC.

This sequence joins TRBV19 and TRBJ2-7, with D possibly matching TRBD2 (5 bases). CDR3 length: 18 amino acids. The V gene's germline CDR1 is LNHDA and CDR2 SQIVND (reference sequence). V dropped 3 bases and J dropped 3 bases, with 24 bases sitting between them. CDR3 sequence (DNA): TGTGCCAGTAGTATGGGTCCTAGCCCGCCATCCTCCCTCTACGAGCAGTACTTC. Protein sequence: CASSMGPSPPSSLYEQYF.

The V gene is TRBV7-9, the J gene TRBJ1-1, with TRBD1 as a possible D gene (5 bases). The CDR3 extends over 14 amino acids. Trimming left V 6 bases short and J 4 bases short, with 15 bases between. Germline loops: CDR1 SEHNR, CDR2 FQNEAQ (reference sequence). The CDR3 sequence is CASRNTGGTTEAFF. CDR3 in DNA: TGTGCCAGCAGGAACACCGGGGGAACCACTGAAGCTTTCTTT.

This chain connects TRBV7-9 to TRBJ2-1; D may be TRBD2 (6 bases). Germline-derived CDR1 and CDR2 are SEHNR and FQNEAQ (reference sequence). Trimming left V 5 bases short and J 10 bases short, with 24 bases between. The CDR3 extends over 16 amino acids. CDR3 nucleotides: TGTGCCAGCAGCGTAACGGGACTCTTAACCACCGGCGAGCAGTTCTTC. Protein sequence: CASSVTGLLTTGEQFF.

This clone was seen just once. The chain uses TRBV18 and TRBJ1-2; 10 bases map to TRBD1. V lost 1 base, J lost 8 bases, and 4 bases stayed unmatched. Per germline, CDR1 KGHSH and CDR2 LQKENI. CDR3 size: 14 residues. In DNA, the CDR3 is TGTGCCAGCTCACCACAGGGGGACAGGGGAGGCTACACCTTC. As protein: CASSPQGDRGGYTF. Based on the CDR3 plus reference TRBV18 and TRBJ1-2, the full variable domain is NAGVMQNPRHLVRRRGQEARLRCSPMKGHSHVYWYRQLPEEGLKFMVYLQKENIIDESGMPKERFSAEFPKEGPSILRIQQVVRGDSAAYFCASSPQGDRGGYTFGSGTRLTVV.

The genes are TRBV18 and TRBJ1-1; D gene ambiguous. There are 15 residues in the CDR3. Germline V gene sequence: CDR1 KGHSH, CDR2 LQKENI. The V gene lost 4 bases and the J gene lost 1 base, with 13 bases spanning the gap. In nucleotides, the CDR3 is TGTGCCAGCTCACAAGTTAATTCAGGGAACACTGAAGCTTTCTTT. It encodes CASSQVNSGNTEAFF.

The CDR3 DNA reads as TGTGCCAGCAGTTACTCCCGAGCGGGCGAGCAGTACTTC. Protein: CASSYSRAGEQYF. The genes are TRBV7-2 and TRBJ2-7; possible D gene TRBD2, 6 bases. V was pared by 6 bases and J by 6 bases, with 15 bases between. The CDR3 totals 13 residues. Germline CDR1 SGHTA, CDR2 FQGNSA.

This clone was observed a single time. J is TRBJ1-2 and V is TRBV4-3, with D possibly matching TRBD1 (6 bases). V was pared by 2 bases and J by 3 bases, with 13 bases between. The germline V gene has CDR1 LGHNA and CDR2 YSLEER. This CDR3 spans 15 amino acids. The CDR3 protein is CASSQSGARDYGYTF. The CDR3 coding sequence is TGCGCCAGCAGCCAATCAGGGGCCAGGGACTATGGCTACACCTTC.

V and J are TRBV6-1 and TRBJ2-2; D is undetermined. The CDR3 contains 14 residues. Trimming stripped 7 bases from V and 1 base from J, with 10 bases between. CDR1 and CDR2 (germline): MNHNS, SASEGT. The CDR3 region has the DNA TGTGCCAGCACTCGACAAATGAACACCGGGGAGCTGTTTTTT. Translated: CASTRQMNTGELFF.